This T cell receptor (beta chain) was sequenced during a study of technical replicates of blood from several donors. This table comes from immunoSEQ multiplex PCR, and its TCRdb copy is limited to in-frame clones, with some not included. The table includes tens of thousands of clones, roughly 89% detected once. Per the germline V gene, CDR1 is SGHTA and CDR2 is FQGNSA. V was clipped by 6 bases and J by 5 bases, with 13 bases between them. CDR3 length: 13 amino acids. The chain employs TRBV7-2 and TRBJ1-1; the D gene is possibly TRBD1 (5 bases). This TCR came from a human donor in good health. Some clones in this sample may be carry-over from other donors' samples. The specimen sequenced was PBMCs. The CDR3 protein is CASSSDIRTEAFF. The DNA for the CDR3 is TGTGCCAGCAGTTCGGACATAAGGACTGAAGCTTTCTTT.